What follows are 23 T cell receptor beta chains derived from one specimen sequenced in a study of PD-1 blockade in classical Hodgkin lymphoma (dated by TCRdb to 2020 to 2022). The library was built by means of the immunoSEQ multiplex PCR assay. TCRdb obtained this table from immuneACCESS and retained in-frame rearrangements with V and J assigned. These tables miss some clones; where compared with another copy, unresolved V genes account for less than half of the shortfall, and the remainder is unexplained. This sample holds 20,000 to 30,000 clones; about 70% were observed only once. Roughly 3.3% of the sample comes from the top ten. The time point tag for this specimen amounts to: cycle 1 day 1 (C1D1), immediately before nivolumab initiation. All trial patients had relapsed after autologous stem cell transplantation, with cohorts A, B and C differing in prior brentuximab vedotin exposure. This specimen was peripheral blood mononuclear cells (PBMCs), taken at baseline. The receptors were gathered from a human donor with classical Hodgkin lymphoma.

This clone appeared once. The gene calls are TRBV13 and TRBJ2-3; D not certain. The CDR3 has 12 amino acids. Trimming left V 5 bases short and J 4 bases short, with 7 bases between. Germline assignment: CDR1 PRHDT and CDR2 FYEKMQ (reference sequence). This chain's CDR3 is CASSPAPDTQYF. Here the CDR3 DNA reads TGTGCCAGCAGCCCGGCACCAGATACGCAGTATTTT.

V gene TRBV9 combines with J gene TRBJ1-3; no reliable D call. Germline CDR1 is SGDLS and CDR2 is YYNGEE. This CDR3 has 15 residues. V lost 0 bases and J lost 1, with 8 bases in between. The CDR3 bases are TGTGCCAGCAGCGTAGCTACGGATTCTGGAAACACCATATATTTT. This encodes CASSVATDSGNTIYF.

This clone was observed a handful of times. This chain connects TRBV7-9 to TRBJ2-3, with D unresolved. The CDR3 contains 15 residues. Germline V gives CDR1 SEHNR, CDR2 FQNEAQ (reference sequence). The ends were cut back, 1 base at V and 0 bases at J, with 8 bases in the middle. The CDR3: CASSLGDSSTDTQYF. CDR3 bases: TGTGCCAGCAGCTTAGGGGATTCTAGCACAGATACGCAGTATTTT. Full variable domain (missing parts from reference TRBV7-9 and TRBJ2-3): DTGVSQNPRHKITKRGQNVTFRCDPISEHNRLYWYRQTLGQGPEFLTYFQNEAQLEKSRLLSDRFSAERPKGSFSTLEIQRTEQGDSAMYLCASSLGDSSTDTQYFGPGTRLTVL.

This clone was detected a few times. The gene calls are TRBV27 and TRBJ1-2; D unclear. Trimming left V 6 bases short and J 0 bases short, with 14 bases between. Germline-derived CDR1 and CDR2 are MNHEY and SMNVEV (reference sequence). CDR3 length: 15 residues. Here the CDR3 reads CASSSGGLANYGYTF. CDR3 bases: TGTGCCAGCAGCTCCGGTGGGTTGGCTAACTATGGCTACACCTTC.

A few counts support this clone. The chain couples TRBV9 to TRBJ2-3, with 8 positions matching TRBD2. Germline V gene lookup returns CDR1 SGDLS and CDR2 YYNGEE. This CDR3 contains 16 residues. With V trimmed by 0 bases and J by 2 bases, 5 bases remained unmatched. CDR3 sequence: CASSVGSGASTDTQYF. The CDR3 DNA reads as TGTGCCAGCAGCGTAGGTAGCGGGGCCTCCACAGATACGCAGTATTTT.

This clone qualifies as medium-sized. This sample includes further DNA sequences coding for the same CDR3. The chain is built from TRBV4-3 and TRBJ2-7; D may be TRBD1 or TRBD2 (6 bases each). The V and J ends lost 0 bases and 2 bases respectively, with 11 bases between them. The CDR3 totals 15 residues. Per the germline V gene, CDR1 is LGHNA and CDR2 is YSLEER. CDR3 in DNA: TGCGCCAGCAGCCAAGACTCCCGGGGGCCCTACGAGCAGTACTTC. Translation gives CASSQDSRGPYEQYF.

The sample holds a few counts of this clone. The chain couples TRBV7-9 to TRBJ1-1; D is unresolved. V lost 0 bases to trimming and J lost 1 base, with 3 bases between them. Germline CDR1 reads SEHNR; CDR2 reads FQNEAQ (reference sequence). This CDR3 comprises 13 residues. CDR3 coding DNA: TGTGCCAGCAGCTTAGCGCCGAACACTGAAGCTTTCTTT. Residues: CASSLAPNTEAFF. Full variable domain (remainder filled in from reference TRBV7-9 and TRBJ1-1): DTGVSQNPRHKITKRGQNVTFRCDPISEHNRLYWYRQTLGQGPEFLTYFQNEAQLEKSRLLSDRFSAERPKGSFSTLEIQRTEQGDSAMYLCASSLAPNTEAFFGQGTRLTVV.

The chain joins TRBV7-6 to TRBJ1-1; 7 bases line up with TRBD1. Germline V gene sequence: CDR1 SGHVS, CDR2 FNYEAQ. J was trimmed by 5 bases and V by 5 bases; bases with no gene match: 5. This CDR3 has 13 residues. The CDR3 bases are TGTGCCAGCAGCGTCAACAGGGGTACTGAAGCTTTCTTT. This codes for CASSVNRGTEAFF.

This clone came up a few times. The chain has TRBV9 and TRBJ2-7; the D gene is possibly TRBD2 (6 bases). The CDR3 runs to 13 residues. Germline V gives CDR1 SGDLS, CDR2 YYNGEE. V lost 4 bases and J 3 bases, leaving 11 bases between the germline ends. CDR3 protein: CASSPLGGYEQYF. The CDR3 DNA follows: TGTGCCAGCAGCCCCCTGGGGGGCTACGAGCAGTACTTC.

This clone came up a few times. The chain links TRBV30 to TRBJ1-1; tentatively, D is TRBD1 (6 bases). The CDR3 is 14 amino acids. Germline CDR1 is GTSNPN and CDR2 is SVGIG (reference sequence). Trimming cost V 3 bases and J 6 bases, with 17 bases left between them. The CDR3 DNA is TGTGCCTGGAGCGAGAGGGGGGGGATACCTGAAGCTTTCTTT. This translates into CAWSERGGIPEAFF.

J is TRBJ2-1 and V is TRBV30; TRBD2 aligns across 8 bases. Germline V gene sequence: CDR1 GTSNPN, CDR2 SVGIG (reference sequence). This CDR3 region has 14 residues. Trimming at V came to 7 bases and at J to 9 bases, leaving 14 bases not matched to a gene. This CDR3 is CASDSSGGLGEQFF. In DNA form, the CDR3 reads TGTGCCTCAGACTCGTCGGGGGGGCTAGGTGAGCAGTTCTTC.

This chain joins TRBV6-1 and TRBJ2-7; D tentatively fits TRBD1 or TRBD2 (6 bases each). The CDR3 sequence is 15 residues long. The ends were cut back, 1 base at V and 3 bases at J, with 13 bases in the middle. Germline V lookup: CDR1 MNHNS, CDR2 SASEGT. CDR3 sequence (DNA): TGTGCCAGCAGTGAAGAATGGGGGGCAATCTACGAGCAGTACTTC. As protein: CASSEEWGAIYEQYF.

The chain employs TRBV5-1 and TRBJ1-3; D unclear. This CDR3 is 15 amino acids long. V was trimmed by 3 bases and J by 4 bases, leaving 14 bases between them. Looked up from germline, CDR1 is SGHRS and CDR2 is YFSETQ. This chain's CDR3 is CASSSGTSGGNTIYF. The CDR3 nucleotides are TGCGCCAGCAGCTCTGGAACCTCGGGAGGAAACACCATATATTTT.

The rearrangement uses TRBV19 and TRBJ1-5; maybe TRBD1 (6 bases). The CDR3 sequence is 15 residues long. The V gene's germline CDR1 is LNHDA and CDR2 SQIVND (reference sequence). Trimming cost V 3 bases and J 12 bases, with 21 bases left between them. CDR3 in DNA: TGTGCCAGTAGTATCCCTTCCGGGACAACCCTTCGCCAGCATTTT. It encodes CASSIPSGTTLRQHF.

This clone was observed a single time. This sequence joins TRBV10-2 and TRBJ1-4; unclear D gene. Germline V CDR1 and CDR2: WSHSY, SAAADI. The CDR3 covers 14 residues. V lost 7 bases and J 5 bases, leaving 14 bases between the germline ends. The CDR3 sequence is CASIGVRANEKLFF. In DNA form, the CDR3 reads TGCGCCAGCATTGGGGTGAGGGCGAATGAAAAACTGTTTTTT.

CDR3 loop: CASSQTGTSGGPGELFF. The CDR3, as DNA: TGTGCCAGCAGCCAGACCGGGACTAGCGGGGGTCCCGGGGAGCTGTTTTTT. The rearrangement joins TRBV4-2 to TRBJ2-2; 14 nucleotides align to TRBD2. Germline V gene sequence: CDR1 LGHNA, CDR2 YNFKEQ. This CDR3 spans 17 amino acids. V gave up 3 bases and J gave up 6 bases; unmatched junction bases: 6.

A single count supports this clone. V is TRBV7-9 and J is TRBJ1-1, with a tentative D call TRBD1 (5 bases). V dropped 6 bases and J dropped 4 bases, with 15 bases sitting between them. The CDR3 has 14 residues. In germline, CDR1 is SEHNR, CDR2 FQNEAQ (reference sequence). CDR3 nucleotides: TGTGCCAGCAGGGGGAGGTCGGGGGTCACTGAAGCTTTCTTT. As protein: CASRGRSGVTEAFF. The full variable domain, its missing parts supplied by reference TRBV7-9 and TRBJ1-1, is DTGVSQNPRHKITKRGQNVTFRCDPISEHNRLYWYRQTLGQGPEFLTYFQNEAQLEKSRLLSDRFSAERPKGSFSTLEIQRTEQGDSAMYLCASRGRSGVTEAFFGQGTRLTVV.

The J gene is TRBJ2-5, the V gene TRBV2, with 10 bases lining up with TRBD2. Germline V gene sequence: CDR1 SNHLY, CDR2 FYNNEI. J lost 5 bases, V lost 6 bases, and 9 bases had no gene match. The CDR3 totals 15 residues. CDR3: CASRESGGAQETQYF. CDR3 nucleotides: TGTGCCAGCAGGGAGAGCGGGGGGGCACAGGAGACCCAGTACTTC.

Only a few counts were recorded for this clone. CDR3 in amino acids: CAGMTATNTEAFF. CDR3 sequence (DNA): TGTGCCGGAATGACAGCGACGAACACTGAAGCTTTCTTT. The chain uses TRBV30 and TRBJ1-1; maybe TRBD1 (5 bases). Looked up from germline, CDR1 is GTSNPN and CDR2 is SVGIG (reference sequence). V was clipped by 8 bases and J by 1 base, with 14 bases between them. The CDR3 is made up of 13 amino acids. Using reference TRBV30 and TRBJ1-1 for the parts outside the CDR3, the full variable domain is SQTIHQWPATLVQPVGSPLSLECTVEGTSNPNLYWYRQAAGRGLQLLFYSVGIGQISSEVPQNLSASRPQDRQFILSSKKLLLSDSGFYLCAGMTATNTEAFFGQGTRLTVV.

This clone was observed a few times. The chain has TRBV6-6 and TRBJ2-1; the D gene is possibly TRBD2 (5 bases). V lost 2 bases, J lost 8 bases, and 7 bases lay in between. Per germline, CDR1 MNHNY and CDR2 SVGAGI (reference sequence). The CDR3 length is 12 residues. Written as DNA, the CDR3 is TGTGCCAGCAGTTACGAGGGAGATGAGCAGTTCTTC. The encoded protein is CASSYEGDEQFF.

This clone was observed once. This chain links TRBV7-2 with TRBJ1-5; D is perhaps TRBD1 (5 bases). Trimming removed 2 bases from V and 0 bases from J, with 14 bases in between. CDR1 is SGHTA and CDR2 is FQGNSA in the germline V gene. The CDR3 sequence is 17 residues long. The CDR3 reads CASSLNSGTYSNQPQHF. Here the CDR3 DNA reads TGTGCCAGCAGCTTAAACTCCGGGACCTATAGCAATCAGCCCCAGCATTTT.

This clone occurred once. The chain couples TRBV10-3 to TRBJ2-1; D unresolved. The CDR3 spans 12 residues. The germline gives CDR1 ENHRY, CDR2 SYGVKD. V dropped 2 bases and J dropped 8 bases, with 7 bases sitting between them. The CDR3 spells CAISEDGDEQFF. The CDR3 DNA follows: TGTGCCATCAGTGAGGATGGGGATGAGCAGTTCTTC.

V usage is TRBV15 and J usage is TRBJ1-1; D is possibly TRBD1 (5 bases). V was trimmed by 5 bases and J by 6 bases, leaving 10 bases between them. The CDR3 sequence is 12 residues long. The germline V gene encodes CDR1 LNHNV and CDR2 YYDKDF (reference sequence). The CDR3, as DNA: TGTGCCACCAGCGACCGGGGGGCTGAAGCTTTCTTT. Amino acid sequence: CATSDRGAEAFF.